This TCR beta chain stems from a study of blood T cell repertoires in COVID-19 (dated by TCRdb to about 2020). The study in broad terms: The collaborator samples originated in the United States, Italy and Spain and spanned the acute and convalescent phases of COVID-19. The material from the prospective study consisted of cDNA or gDNA derived from T cells, B-cell-depleted T cells, or PBMCs. The dataset comprised deeply sampled blood TCRbeta repertoires from subjects exposed to, actively infected with, or recovered from COVID-19. A freely available public database, intended as a resource for researchers studying the immune response to SARS-CoV-2, is where the repertoires were released. Samples were obtained from the ongoing ImmuneRACE study (first 160 participants) and from roughly 1,300 subjects provided by 6 global collaborators. Nearly every sample came with metadata listing a de-identified subject ID, COVID-19 status, age in years and sex. Where available, HLA class I and class II types were obtained from metadata supplied by the sample provider rather than from assay-based typing. The study at large found these results: How much clinical and demographic metadata was included differed by source and by participant, and the metadata was provided uncurated.

Points on this clone: Its antigen remains undetermined. One junction end disagrees with the germline gene, perhaps due to a read error.

The CDR3 spans 12 residues, from the cysteine through the phenylalanine. CDR3 DNA is the only sequence kept; it has 36 bases, read in frame from the first base. TCRbeta CDR3 regions were amplified from genomic DNA using the immunoSEQ Assay, a bias-controlled multiplex PCR. Under the source paper's analysis protocol: The number of nucleated cells in each sample was estimated by amplification of reference gene primers within the assay. To quantify the absolute abundance of each unique TCRbeta CDR3 rearrangement, sequence reads were collapsed and filtered. For each sample, productive Simpson clonality was calculated as the square root of Simpson's diversity index over productive rearrangements. Not all clones reach the TCRdb copy of this immuneACCESS table, which keeps in-frame sequences only. Checked studies attribute under half of the gap to unresolved V genes and leave the rest unexplained. The D gene and trimming were derived from the DNA, and the V and J assignments and clone size from that table. The table for this sample lists a few hundred thousand clones; 82% of them were counted only once. 3.6% of the sample belongs to the ten largest clones.

The collaborating institutions used their own protocols to collect whole blood in K2EDTA tubes. For TCRbeta analysis, collaborators shipped samples as frozen whole blood, isolated PBMCs, or DNA extracted from either of those sample types. The receptor chain draws on TRBV23-1 and TRBJ1-1; a confident D gene designation cannot be given. TRBV23-1 is treated as an ORF (open reading frame) with a function not yet certain. The source material was peripheral blood. This TCR came from a woman of 80 years or more with acute or convalescent COVID-19. The CDR3 reads as follows: CASSPAEGEGFF. The nucleotide sequence is given as TGCGCCAGCAGTCCCGCGGAGGGTGAAGGTTTCTTT.